These 2 T cell receptor beta chains share one sample of origin, sequenced in a study of tissue T cells after allogeneic stem cell transplantation. Method: immunoSEQ multiplex PCR; TCRdb's copy keeps in-frame clones and lacks some. The table has about 1,700 clones, about half seen once; the top ten hold 20% to 25%. Stated time point: mouse harvest day 14 after allogeneic transplant. Mouse grafts combined 10^7 T-cell-depleted bone marrow cells with 10^6 splenic CD5+ T cells. What was sequenced was gut tissue. All receptors derive from a female BALB/c mouse given C57BL/6 T cells with graft-versus-host disease after an allogeneic hematopoietic cell transplant.

Only a few counts were recorded for this clone. Mouse names are used for the genes. The sequence runs out 1 residue before the end of the CDR3; the remainder is reconstructed from the germline J gene. This chain uses TRBV17 with TRBJ2-5; 11 bases map to TRBD1. V trimming: 6 bases; J trimming: 6 bases; junction bases outside the gene matches: 5. This CDR3 region has 14 residues. Germline V gives CDR1 MNHDT, CDR2 YYDKIL. The CDR3 region is CASRTRDRGDTQYF. CDR3 DNA, as far as it was read: TGTGCTAGCAGGACCCGGGACAGGGGGGACACCCAGTAC.

About this clone itself: Mouse names are used for the genes. CDR3 in amino acids: CASSDGTTLFF. CDR3 bases read: TGTGCCAGCAGTGACGGGACAACTTTATTT. The J gene is TRBJ1-4, the V gene TRBV13-1; TRBD1 is a possible D gene (6 bases). Read coverage stops 1 residue before the CDR3 terminus; the germline J gene supplies the remainder. Trimming stripped 2 bases from V and 14 bases from J, with 10 bases between. The germline CDR1 and CDR2 sequences are NSHNY and SYGAGN. The CDR3 loop spans 11 amino acids.